These T cell receptor beta chains were read from a single sample in a study of cytomegalovirus exposure and HLA in healthy donors. Data came from immunoSEQ multiplex PCR; TCRdb stores just in-frame clones and leaves some out. The sample gives around 93,000 clones, roughly four fifths of which show up once; around 3.7% is in the top ten. The material sequenced was PBMCs. The source is a young man in good health and CMV-seropositive. The CDR3 runs from the conserved cysteine through the conserved F or W. The order of the fields is V gene, D gene, J gene, CDR3 protein, CDR3 DNA. D genes are given only for firm matches.

V: TRBV18
D: -
J: TRBJ2-7
CDR3: CASSPGGHEQYF
DNA: TGTGCCAGCTCACCGGGGGGTCACGAGCAGTACTTC

V: TRBV2
D: TRBD2
J: TRBJ2-1
CDR3: CASSLAGVYNEQFF
DNA: TGTGCCAGCAGTTTAGCGGGAGTCTACAATGAGCAGTTCTTC

V: TRBV5-6
D: -
J: TRBJ2-1
CDR3: CASEETSYNEQFF
DNA: TGTGCCAGCGAAGAGACATCCTACAATGAGCAGTTCTTC

V: TRBV6-5
D: -
J: TRBJ1-2
CDR3: CASSHGLLTYYGYTF
DNA: TGTGCCAGCAGCCATGGACTCCTAACATACTATGGCTACACCTTC

V: TRBV6-5
D: -
J: TRBJ2-7
CDR3: CASSYSKGLGEQYF
DNA: TGTGCCAGCAGTTACTCGAAGGGGCTTGGCGAGCAGTACTTC

V: TRBV5-8
D: -
J: TRBJ2-4
CDR3: CASPKQGAKNIQYF
DNA: TGTGCCAGCCCAAAACAGGGAGCCAAAAACATTCAGTACTTC

V: TRBV19
D: -
J: TRBJ2-2
CDR3: CASSMRNPGELFF
DNA: TGTGCCAGTAGTATGCGCAATCCCGGGGAGCTGTTTTTT

V: TRBV27
D: TRBD1
J: TRBJ1-6
CDR3: CASSLSSRDRVFNSPLHF
DNA: TGTGCCAGCAGTTTATCGTCTCGGGACAGGGTCTTTAATTCACCCCTCCACTTT

V: TRBV28
D: TRBD2
J: TRBJ2-7
CDR3: CASRNPLLAVDQYEQYF
DNA: TGTGCCAGCAGGAACCCCTTACTAGCGGTTGATCAGTACGAGCAGTACTTC

V: TRBV11-2
D: TRBD2
J: TRBJ2-7
CDR3: CASTQRAGGKYEQYF
DNA: TGTGCCAGCACTCAGAGGGCGGGAGGGAAATACGAGCAGTACTTC

V: TRBV7-8
D: TRBD1
J: TRBJ1-6
CDR3: CASSQDRDNSPLHF
DNA: TGTGCCAGCAGCCAGGACAGGGATAATTCACCCCTCCACTTT

V: TRBV28
D: TRBD2
J: TRBJ2-7
CDR3: CASPPGTSGSSNEQYF
DNA: TGTGCCAGCCCCCCCGGGACTAGCGGGTCCTCGAACGAGCAGTACTTC